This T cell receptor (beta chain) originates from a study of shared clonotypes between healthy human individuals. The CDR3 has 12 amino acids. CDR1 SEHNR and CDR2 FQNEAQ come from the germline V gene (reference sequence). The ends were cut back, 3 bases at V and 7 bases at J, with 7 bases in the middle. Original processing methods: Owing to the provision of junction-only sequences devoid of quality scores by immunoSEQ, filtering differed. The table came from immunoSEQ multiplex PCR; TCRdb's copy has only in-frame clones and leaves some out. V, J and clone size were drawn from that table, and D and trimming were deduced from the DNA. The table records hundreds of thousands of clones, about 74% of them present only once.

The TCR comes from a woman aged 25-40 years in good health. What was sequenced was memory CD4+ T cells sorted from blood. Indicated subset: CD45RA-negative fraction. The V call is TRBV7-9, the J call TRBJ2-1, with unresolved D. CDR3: CASSFEQNEQFF. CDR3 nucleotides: TGTGCCAGCAGCTTCGAGCAAAATGAGCAGTTCTTC.